This T cell receptor (beta chain) was observed in a study of cytomegalovirus exposure and HLA in healthy donors. TCRdb's table, derived via immunoSEQ multiplex PCR, lists solely in-frame clones and lacks some. The sample gives 35,000 to 55,000 clones, roughly 93% of which show up once; less than 2.5% is in the top ten. Whole-study findings and limits: The study labeled approximately 150 TCR beta chains cytomegalovirus-associated.

Remarks on this clone: Its target is not known.

Trimming took 5 bases from V and 2 from J, leaving 11 bases between them. The CDR3 has 15 amino acids. Germline loops: CDR1 SGHNT, CDR2 YYREEE (reference sequence). The clonotype comes from a woman aged 18 to 35 in good health and CMV-seronegative. The sample consisted of PBMCs. The chain has TRBV5-4 and TRBJ2-6; weak D call: TRBD1 (6 bases). CDR3 region: CASSPPGAGANVLTF. The DNA for the CDR3 is TGTGCCAGCAGTCCTCCAGGGGCTGGGGCCAACGTCCTGACTTTC.